One sample yielded the 22 T cell receptor beta chains listed below, sequenced in a study of blood T cell repertoires in COVID-19. Sequencing used immunoSEQ multiplex PCR; TCRdb keeps in-frame clones, though not all of them. Of more than 200,000 clones detected, 70% to 85% appear once; the ten largest clones hold over 1.2%. The material sequenced was peripheral blood. The receptors were gathered from a woman aged 40-49 years who had recovered from COVID-19.

The chain carries TRBV28 and TRBJ1-4; TRBD1 matches 9 bases. Germline assignment: CDR1 MDHEN and CDR2 SYDVKM. The junction had 13 bases not matched to a gene; V was cut back by 3 bases and J by 8 bases. The CDR3 sequence is 17 residues long. The CDR3 region has the DNA TGTGCCAGCAGTTTGAATACAGGGGGCGGTCTAGGCGAAAAACTGTTTTTT. Translated, it gives CASSLNTGGGLGEKLFF.

The chain joins TRBV27 to TRBJ2-2; TRBD1 might be the D (5 bases). Germline V lookup: CDR1 MNHEY, CDR2 SMNVEV (reference sequence). The V end was cut by 6 bases, the J end by 2 bases, with 10 bases between. The CDR3 runs 14 residues. The CDR3 region has the DNA TGTGCCAGCAGCATACAGGTCAACACCGGGGAGCTGTTTTTT. Translating gives CASSIQVNTGELFF.

V gene TRBV6-5 combines with J gene TRBJ1-1, with 8 bases fitting TRBD1. The CDR3 loop spans 13 amino acids. With 8 bases clipped from V and 3 bases from J, the junction kept 5 bases outside the gene matches. The germline V gene encodes CDR1 MNHEY and CDR2 SVGAGI. The CDR3 bases are TGTGCCAGCGCCGAGACAGGGGACACTGAAGCTTTCTTT. Residues: CASAETGDTEAFF.

The chain has TRBV7-2 and TRBJ2-3; maybe TRBD1 (6 bases). V was cut by 7 bases and J by 4 bases, with 12 bases left in between. CDR3 size: 13 residues. Per the germline V gene, CDR1 is SGHTA and CDR2 is FQGNSA. Written as DNA, the CDR3 is TGTGCCAGCACTGTGGGGGCGGCAGATACGCAGTATTTT. Translation: CASTVGAADTQYF.

This sequence joins TRBV12-3 or TRBV12-4 and TRBJ2-3, with D perhaps TRBD2 (5 bases). Trimming removed 8 bases at V and 2 bases at J, with 8 bases between. The CDR3 has 12 residues. The CDR3 reads CASGGFTDTQYF. For the CDR3, the DNA is TGTGCCAGCGGCGGGTTCACAGATACGCAGTATTTT.

In this sample, this clone turned up a few times. V is TRBV12-3 or TRBV12-4 and J is TRBJ2-7, with a possible D match to TRBD2 (5 bases). The CDR3 contains 12 residues. Trimming pared 3 bases from V and 6 bases from J, leaving 9 bases between. This CDR3 is CASSFRGAEQYF. Written as DNA, the CDR3 is TGTGCCAGCAGTTTTCGGGGTGCCGAGCAGTACTTC.

The chain employs TRBV18 and TRBJ2-1; possibly TRBD2 for D (8 bases). Per the germline V gene, CDR1 is KGHSH and CDR2 is LQKENI. The CDR3 runs to 15 residues. V was pared by 3 bases and J by 6 bases, with 15 bases between. For the CDR3, the DNA is TGTGCCAGCTCACCCCGGGAGGGGGCGCGCAATGAGCAGTTCTTC. Residues: CASSPREGARNEQFF.

The rearrangement links TRBV10-3 to TRBJ2-7; TRBD1 aligns across 10 bases. Germline lookup yields CDR1 ENHRY and CDR2 SYGVKD. J was trimmed by 7 bases and V by 6 bases; bases with no gene match: 0. The CDR3 spans 11 residues. CDR3 DNA: TGTGCCATCAGGGGACAGGGGGAGCAGTACTTC. Residues: CAIRGQGEQYF.

The V and J genes are TRBV10-3 and TRBJ2-7; 9 bases match TRBD1. The CDR3 covers 14 residues. Per the germline V gene, CDR1 is ENHRY and CDR2 is SYGVKD. V dropped 3 bases and J dropped 7; count of bases not matched to a gene: 7. CDR3 sequence: CAISDRTGVDEQYF. In DNA, the CDR3 is TGTGCCATCAGTGACCGGACAGGGGTTGATGAGCAGTACTTC.

The rearrangement links TRBV5-1 to TRBJ2-3, with 11 bases matching TRBD2. The CDR3 totals 18 residues. Germline V gene data show CDR1 as SGHRS and CDR2 as YFSETQ. V shed 0 bases, J shed 2 bases, and the junction held 8 bases outside the gene matches. The CDR3 DNA sequence: TGCGCCAGCAGCTTGGTAGCTAGCGGGGGGTTTACCACAGATACGCAGTATTTT. It specifies CASSLVASGGFTTDTQYF.

This chain links TRBV14 with TRBJ2-1; unclear D gene. Germline CDR1 reads SGHDN; CDR2 reads FVKESK. V was clipped by 1 base and J by 0 bases, with 7 bases between them. The CDR3 totals 15 residues. The CDR3: CASSQALGSYNEQFF. The CDR3 coding sequence is TGTGCCAGCAGCCAAGCACTTGGCTCCTACAATGAGCAGTTCTTC.

The chain recombines TRBV10-3 with TRBJ2-2; D might be TRBD1 (6 bases). Germline V lookup: CDR1 ENHRY, CDR2 SYGVKD. V lost 6 bases to trimming and J lost 4 bases, with 21 bases between them. There are 17 residues in the CDR3. For the CDR3, the DNA is TGTGCCATCAGCGAGCTGAGGACTGCCAGGGGCACCGGGGAGCTGTTTTTT. This gives the protein CAISELRTARGTGELFF.

The genes are TRBV6-1 and TRBJ1-2; 11 bases are shared with TRBD1. Looked up from germline, CDR1 is MNHNS and CDR2 is SASEGT. V lost 1 base and J lost 8; bases outside the gene matches: 6. The CDR3 loop spans 15 amino acids. DNA of the CDR3: TGTGCCAGCAGTGAAGTACCGGGACAGGGGGACGGCTACACCTTC. Amino acids: CASSEVPGQGDGYTF.

The rearrangement links TRBV30 to TRBJ2-1, with 11 nucleotides matching TRBD2. Looked up from germline, CDR1 is GTSNPN and CDR2 is SVGIG (reference sequence). The CDR3 runs to 14 residues. V shed 1 base, J shed 6 bases, and the junction held 2 bases outside the gene matches. The CDR3 loop reads CAWSGLAGSNEQFF. The DNA for the CDR3 is TGTGCCTGGAGTGGACTAGCGGGGAGCAATGAGCAGTTCTTC.

The chain carries TRBV4-3 and TRBJ2-2; no reliable D call. Trimming cost V 5 bases and J 0 bases, with 19 bases left between them. The CDR3 totals 18 residues. The germline V gene has CDR1 LGHNA and CDR2 YSLEER. CDR3 in amino acids: CASSSIIIGQSNTGELFF. CDR3 in DNA: TGCGCCAGCAGCTCCATCATTATTGGGCAGTCGAACACCGGGGAGCTGTTTTTT.

This rearrangement joins TRBV19 to TRBJ1-5, with TRBD1 matching 9 bases. Germline V lookup: CDR1 LNHDA, CDR2 SQIVND (reference sequence). This CDR3 contains 15 residues. J gave up 6 bases and V 6 bases, and 9 bases lay outside the gene matches. The CDR3 sequence: CASSFGQGWPQPQHF. CDR3 bases: TGTGCCAGTAGCTTTGGACAGGGGTGGCCTCAGCCCCAGCATTTT. The full variable domain, completed using reference TRBV19 and TRBJ1-5, is DGGITQSPKYLFRKEGQNVTLSCEQNLNHDAMYWYRQDPGQGLRLIYYSQIVNDFQKGDIAEGYSVSREKKESFPLTVTSAQKNPTAFYLCASSFGQGWPQPQHFGDGTRLSIL.

The chain is built from TRBV16 and TRBJ1-6; D may be TRBD1 (6 bases). The V end was cut by 6 bases, the J end by 7 bases, with 13 bases between. CDR1 is KGHSY and CDR2 is FQNENV in the germline V gene. This CDR3 has 14 residues. This chain's CDR3 is CASRPGTKNSPLHF. CDR3 DNA: TGTGCCAGCAGGCCCGGGACAAAAAATTCACCCCTCCACTTT.

The chain combines TRBV7-2 with TRBJ1-4; maybe TRBD1 (6 bases). Deletions cut 1 base from V and 7 bases from J, with 13 bases between. CDR1 SGHTA and CDR2 FQGNSA come from the germline V gene. The CDR3 covers 15 residues. The CDR3 protein is CASSLVGGGGEKLFF. For the CDR3, the DNA is TGTGCCAGCAGCTTAGTTGGGGGGGGCGGTGAAAAACTGTTTTTT.

The chain joins TRBV19 to TRBJ1-1; D gene unclear. The CDR3 covers 12 residues. Germline CDR1 LNHDA, CDR2 SQIVND (reference sequence). V lost 3 bases, J lost 6 bases, and 8 bases lay in between. The CDR3 DNA is TGTGCCAGTAGTATCCCCCGGGCTGAAGCTTTCTTT. Amino acids: CASSIPRAEAFF.

The rearrangement links TRBV14 to TRBJ2-7, with 12 nucleotides matching TRBD1. Per germline, CDR1 SGHDN and CDR2 FVKESK. This CDR3 region has 16 residues. With 5 bases clipped from V and 5 bases from J, the junction kept 10 bases outside the gene matches. CDR3 residues: CASSNNFGTGGDEQYF. Written as DNA, the CDR3 is TGTGCCAGCAGCAACAATTTCGGGACAGGGGGCGACGAGCAGTACTTC.

The genes are TRBV5-1 and TRBJ1-2; 7 positions match TRBD1. Germline CDR1 reads SGHRS; CDR2 reads YFSETQ. The CDR3 loop spans 15 amino acids. The J segment lost 7 bases and the V segment lost 2 bases, leaving 11 bases of the junction unmatched. CDR3 in DNA: TGCGCCAGCAGCTTTTTCGGGACAGCGGCGTCTGGCTACACCTTC. Its translation: CASSFFGTAASGYTF.

This chain joins TRBV10-1 and TRBJ2-1; TRBD1 matches at 9 bases. Looked up from germline, CDR1 is WNHNN and CDR2 is SYGVQD (reference sequence). V dropped 6 bases and J dropped 3; count of bases not matched to a gene: 9. The CDR3 loop spans 16 amino acids. The CDR3 protein is CASSEGTGKIYNEQFF. CDR3 in DNA: TGCGCCAGCAGCGAAGGGACAGGGAAAATCTACAATGAGCAGTTCTTC.